The 8 T cell receptor beta chains presented below share a single source sample, sequenced in a study of cytomegalovirus exposure and HLA in healthy donors (dated by TCRdb to about 2017). The method was the immunoSEQ multiplex PCR assay. A mixture of 60 forward primers for TCR Vbeta segments and 13 reverse primers for TCR Jbeta segments was used in the multiplex PCR. This immuneACCESS table, as held by TCRdb, lists in-frame sequences with V and J called but not all clones. Of the missing ones, under half trace to an unresolved V gene in checked studies; the others have no known cause. This sample holds fewer than 200,000 clones; around 75% were observed only once. The ten largest clonotypes hold 1.8% of the sample. The sample comprised PBMCs. The receptors were sampled from a woman aged 25 to 39 in good health and CMV-seronegative.

The chain carries TRBV6-6 and TRBJ1-6; D is uncertain. Germline assignment: CDR1 MNHNY and CDR2 SVGAGI (reference sequence). V lost 4 bases and J 7 bases, leaving 8 bases between the germline ends. This CDR3 has 13 residues. Here the CDR3 DNA reads TGTGCCAGCAGTTCTCGTCCCAATTCACCCCTCCACTTT. Protein product: CASSSRPNSPLHF.

CDR3 bases: TGTGCCAGCAGCGCAGGGGGCATCAACGAGCAGTACTTC. Translated, it gives CASSAGGINEQYF. This chain connects TRBV27 to TRBJ2-5; 8 bases match TRBD1. TRBJ2-7 explains the end of the DNA better; the J call may be wrong. CDR1 MNHEY and CDR2 SMNVEV come from the germline V gene (reference sequence). The CDR3 consists of 13 residues.

This clone was found a few times. The chain employs TRBV7-6 and TRBJ1-5; unclear D gene. Per germline, CDR1 SGHVS and CDR2 FNYEAQ. This CDR3 comprises 14 residues. Trimming left V 1 base short and J 1 base short, with 5 bases between. The CDR3 loop reads CASSLGASNQPQHF. CDR3 bases: TGTGCCAGCAGCTTAGGGGCCAGCAATCAGCCCCAGCATTTT.

The chain recombines TRBV11-1 with TRBJ2-7; 9 bases are shared with TRBD1. In germline, CDR1 is SGHAT, CDR2 FQDESV (reference sequence). The V gene end was trimmed by 2 bases and the J gene end by 3 bases; junction bases not matched to a gene: 5. The CDR3 runs to 15 residues. The CDR3 nucleotides read TGTGCCAGCAGCTTACGACAGGGGGTTGTCTACGAGCAGTACTTC. It translates to CASSLRQGVVYEQYF.

This clone occurred once. J is TRBJ1-1 and V is TRBV25-1; D is perhaps TRBD1 (6 bases). Trimming pared 2 bases from V and 5 bases from J, leaving 6 bases between. This CDR3 has 12 amino acids. Germline V gene data show CDR1 as MGHDK and CDR2 as SYGVNS. CDR3 sequence (DNA): TGTGCCAGCAGTGAACAGGGGACTGAAGCTTTCTTT. It yields the protein CASSEQGTEAFF.

The chain has TRBV29-1 and TRBJ1-1, with 10 bases lining up with TRBD1. This CDR3 is 13 amino acids long. V trimming: 4 bases; J trimming: 5 bases; junction bases outside the gene matches: 4. Germline CDR1 reads SQVTM; CDR2 reads ANQGSEA. The CDR3 loop is CSVGQGARTEAFF. The CDR3 coding sequence is TGCAGCGTTGGACAGGGGGCGAGGACTGAAGCTTTCTTT. The entire variable domain, with the rest obtained from reference TRBV29-1 and TRBJ1-1, is as follows: SAVISQKPSRDICQRGTSLTIQCQVDSQVTMMFWYRQQPGQSLTLIATANQGSEATYESGFVIDKFPISRPNLTFSTLTVSNMSPEDSSIYLCSVGQGARTEAFFGQGTRLTVV.

The V call is TRBV29-1, the J call TRBJ1-1, with D maybe TRBD1 (5 bases). V was clipped by 4 bases and J by 0 bases, with 9 bases between them. In germline, CDR1 is SQVTM, CDR2 ANQGSEA. The CDR3 consists of 13 residues. CDR3 coding DNA: TGCAGCGTTGTGGAGGGGATGAACACTGAAGCTTTCTTT. Translation: CSVVEGMNTEAFF.

The chain carries TRBV19 and TRBJ2-7; TRBD2 is a possible D gene (5 bases). V lost 4 bases to trimming and J lost 0 bases, with 13 bases between them. Germline V gene data show CDR1 as LNHDA and CDR2 as SQIVND (reference sequence). CDR3 length: 15 residues. CDR3 in DNA: TGTGCCAGTAGTACTTACGGGGAAAGCTCCTACGAGCAGTACTTC. This translates into CASSTYGESSYEQYF. The full variable domain, its missing parts supplied by reference TRBV19 and TRBJ2-7, is DGGITQSPKYLFRKEGQNVTLSCEQNLNHDAMYWYRQDPGQGLRLIYYSQIVNDFQKGDIAEGYSVSREKKESFPLTVTSAQKNPTAFYLCASSTYGESSYEQYFGPGTRLTVT.